This TCR beta chain is from a study of cytomegalovirus exposure and HLA in healthy donors. A remark on this clone: Antigen: not known.

Donors likely had unrecorded immune exposures despite being nominally healthy when sampled. Study findings and constraints: In a later analysis, V- and J-gene trimming of beta chains associated with a DCLRE1C missense variant, replicated independently. More than 150 TCR beta chains were listed as cytomegalovirus-associated.

Trimming cost V 7 bases and J 0 bases, with 11 bases left between them. Germline V gene data show CDR1 as SGHTA and CDR2 as FQGNSA. The CDR3 loop spans 14 amino acids. Primers: 60 Vbeta forward and 13 Jbeta reverse. TCRdb's copy holds only in-frame clones and misses some; the assay was immunoSEQ multiplex PCR. The sample has fewer than 90,000 clones; approximately 67% are singletons. The sequence was collected from a man aged 35 to 55 in good health and CMV-seropositive. The chain carries TRBV7-2 and TRBJ2-3; D unclear. The sample consisted of PBMCs. CDR3: CASKQTYSTDTQYF. The CDR3, as DNA: TGTGCCAGCAAACAAACGTATAGCACAGATACGCAGTATTTT.